This T cell receptor beta chain was documented in a study of OX40 agonist ivuxolimab in advanced cancers. On the study more broadly: Averaging roughly 60 years in age, with a range of roughly 20 to 79, the cohort was approximately 84% male.

Germline V gives CDR1 MNHEY, CDR2 SVGAGI. V lost 6 bases and J lost 0, with 11 bases in between. The CDR3 is 14 amino acids. Assay used: immunoSEQ multiplex PCR; TCRdb lists only in-frame clones, some missing. Among about 77,000 clones listed, 85% to 90% were seen once. The rearrangement uses TRBV6-5 and TRBJ1-2, with a weak D call TRBD1 (6 bases). The input for sequencing was CD4+ or CD8+ T cells sorted from blood, taken in a trial of the OX40 agonist ivuxolimab. The TCR was taken from an adult with an advanced solid tumor such as melanoma, head and neck, liver or kidney cancer. CDR3 sequence (DNA): TGTGCCAGCAGCCGGACAGTAGCTAACTATGGCTACACCTTC. This translates into CASSRTVANYGYTF.